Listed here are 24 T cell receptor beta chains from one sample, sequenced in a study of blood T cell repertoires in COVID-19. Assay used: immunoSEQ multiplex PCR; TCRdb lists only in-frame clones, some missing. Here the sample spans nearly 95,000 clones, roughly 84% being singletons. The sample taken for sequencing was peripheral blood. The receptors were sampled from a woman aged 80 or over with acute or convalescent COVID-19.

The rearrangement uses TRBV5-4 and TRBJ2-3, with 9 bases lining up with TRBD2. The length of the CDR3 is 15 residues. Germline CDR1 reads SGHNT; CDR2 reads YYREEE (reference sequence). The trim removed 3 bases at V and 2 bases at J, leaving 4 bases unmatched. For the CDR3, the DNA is TGTGCCAGCAGCTCGACTAGCGGCATCACAGATACGCAGTATTTT. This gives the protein CASSSTSGITDTQYF.

This CDR3 is CASSWGGQGNQPQHF. DNA of the CDR3: TGTGCCAGCAGCTGGGGGGGACAGGGAAATCAGCCCCAGCATTTT. The chain is built from TRBV7-9 and TRBJ1-5; TRBD1 aligns across 9 bases. This CDR3 region has 15 residues. Germline loops: CDR1 SEHNR, CDR2 FQNEAQ (reference sequence). The J segment lost 4 bases and the V segment lost 4 bases, leaving 5 bases of the junction unmatched.

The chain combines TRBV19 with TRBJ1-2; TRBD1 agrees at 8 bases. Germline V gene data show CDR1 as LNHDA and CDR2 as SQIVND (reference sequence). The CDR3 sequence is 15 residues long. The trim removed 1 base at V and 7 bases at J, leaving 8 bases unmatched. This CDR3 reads CASSIVFQTGVGYTF. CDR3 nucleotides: TGTGCCAGTAGTATAGTTTTTCAGACAGGGGTTGGCTACACCTTC.

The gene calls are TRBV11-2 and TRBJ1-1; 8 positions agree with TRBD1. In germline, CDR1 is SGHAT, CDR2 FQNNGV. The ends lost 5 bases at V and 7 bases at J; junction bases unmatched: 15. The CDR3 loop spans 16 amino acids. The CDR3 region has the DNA TGTGCCAGCAGCCGAGGGGACAGGTCAGGGTGGGATGAAGCTTTCTTT. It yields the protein CASSRGDRSGWDEAFF.

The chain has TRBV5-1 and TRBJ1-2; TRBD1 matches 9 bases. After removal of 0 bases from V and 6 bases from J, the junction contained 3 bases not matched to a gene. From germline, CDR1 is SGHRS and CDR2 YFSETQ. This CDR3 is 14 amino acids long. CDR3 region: CASSLGGQGNGYTF. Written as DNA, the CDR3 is TGCGCCAGCAGCTTGGGGGGACAGGGAAATGGCTACACCTTC.

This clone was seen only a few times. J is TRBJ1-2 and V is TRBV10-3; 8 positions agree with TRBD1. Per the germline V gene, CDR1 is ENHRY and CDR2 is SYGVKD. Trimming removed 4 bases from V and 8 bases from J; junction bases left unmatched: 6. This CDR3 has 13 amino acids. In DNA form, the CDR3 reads TGTGCCATCAGTGCGGACAGGGTGGGCGGCTACACCTTC. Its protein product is CAISADRVGGYTF.

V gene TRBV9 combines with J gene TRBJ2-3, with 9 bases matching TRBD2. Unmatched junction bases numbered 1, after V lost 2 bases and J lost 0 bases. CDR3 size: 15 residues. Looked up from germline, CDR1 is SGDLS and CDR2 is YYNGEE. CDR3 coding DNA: TGTGCCAGCAGCGTTCTAGCGGGGAGCACAGATACGCAGTATTTT. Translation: CASSVLAGSTDTQYF.

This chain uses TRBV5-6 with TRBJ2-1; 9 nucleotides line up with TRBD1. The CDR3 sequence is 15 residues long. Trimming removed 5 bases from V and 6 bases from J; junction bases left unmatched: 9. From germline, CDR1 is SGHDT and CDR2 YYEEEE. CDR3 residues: CASRQTGGIFNEQFF. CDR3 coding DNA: TGTGCCAGCAGACAGACAGGGGGAATATTCAATGAGCAGTTCTTC.

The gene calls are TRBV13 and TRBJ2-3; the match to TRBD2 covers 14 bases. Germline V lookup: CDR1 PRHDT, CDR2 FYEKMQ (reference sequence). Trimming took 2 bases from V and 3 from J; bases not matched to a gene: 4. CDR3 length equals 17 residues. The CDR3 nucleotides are TGTGCCAGCAGCTTACTGGGACTAGCGGGGGCAACAGATACGCAGTATTTT. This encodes CASSLLGLAGATDTQYF.

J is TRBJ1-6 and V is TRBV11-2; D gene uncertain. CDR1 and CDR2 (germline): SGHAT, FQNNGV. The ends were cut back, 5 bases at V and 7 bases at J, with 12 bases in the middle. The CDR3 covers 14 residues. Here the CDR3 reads CASSQTGLNSPLHF. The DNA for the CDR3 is TGTGCCAGCAGCCAGACCGGGTTAAATTCACCCCTCCACTTT.

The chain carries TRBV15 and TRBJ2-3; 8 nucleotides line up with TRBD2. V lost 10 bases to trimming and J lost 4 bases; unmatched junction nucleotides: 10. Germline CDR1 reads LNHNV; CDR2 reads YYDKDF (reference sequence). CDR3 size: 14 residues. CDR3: CAIKPGGRSDTQYF. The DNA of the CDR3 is TGTGCCATCAAACCGGGGGGGCGGTCAGATACGCAGTATTTT.

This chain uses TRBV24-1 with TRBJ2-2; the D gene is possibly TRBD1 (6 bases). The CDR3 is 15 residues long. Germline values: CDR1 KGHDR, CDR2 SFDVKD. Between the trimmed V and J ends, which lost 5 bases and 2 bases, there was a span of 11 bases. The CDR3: CATSGNRDNTGELFF. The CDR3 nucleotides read TGTGCCACCAGTGGTAACAGGGATAACACCGGGGAGCTGTTTTTT.

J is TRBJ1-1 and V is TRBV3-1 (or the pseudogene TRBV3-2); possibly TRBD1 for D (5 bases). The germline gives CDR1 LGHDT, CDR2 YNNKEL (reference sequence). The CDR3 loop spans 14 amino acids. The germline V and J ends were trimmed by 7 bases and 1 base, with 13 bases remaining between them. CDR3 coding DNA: TGTGCCAGCACTGACAGTTTAAGGAACACTGAAGCTTTCTTT. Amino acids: CASTDSLRNTEAFF.

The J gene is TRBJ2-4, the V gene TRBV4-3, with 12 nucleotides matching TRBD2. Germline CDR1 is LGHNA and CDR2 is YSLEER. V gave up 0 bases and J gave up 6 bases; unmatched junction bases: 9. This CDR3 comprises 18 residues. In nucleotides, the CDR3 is TGCGCCAGCAGCCAAGAAAAGGGAGGACTAGCGGGGAGAAACATTCAGTACTTC. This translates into CASSQEKGGLAGRNIQYF.

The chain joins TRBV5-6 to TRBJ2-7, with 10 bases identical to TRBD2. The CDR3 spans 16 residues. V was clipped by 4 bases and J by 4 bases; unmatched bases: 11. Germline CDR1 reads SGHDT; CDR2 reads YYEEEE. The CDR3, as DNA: TGTGCCAGCAGCCGAACGACTAGCGGGTCGATGTACGAGCAGTACTTC. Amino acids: CASSRTTSGSMYEQYF. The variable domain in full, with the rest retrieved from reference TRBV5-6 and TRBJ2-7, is DAGVTQSPTHLIKTRGQQVTLRCSPKSGHDTVSWYQQALGQGPQFIFQYYEEEERQRGNFPDRFSGHQFPNYSSELNVNALLLGDSALYLCASSRTTSGSMYEQYFGPGTRLTVT.

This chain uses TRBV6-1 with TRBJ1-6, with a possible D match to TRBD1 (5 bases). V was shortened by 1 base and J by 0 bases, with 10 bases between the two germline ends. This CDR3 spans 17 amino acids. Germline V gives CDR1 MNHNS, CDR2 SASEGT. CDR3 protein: CASSEVTGGSYNSPLHF. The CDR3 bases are TGTGCCAGCAGTGAAGTAACGGGGGGCTCCTATAATTCACCCCTCCACTTT.

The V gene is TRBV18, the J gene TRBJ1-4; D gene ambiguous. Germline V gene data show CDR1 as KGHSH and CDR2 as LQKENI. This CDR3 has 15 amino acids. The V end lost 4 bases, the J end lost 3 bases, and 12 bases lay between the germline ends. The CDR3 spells CASSLYGPPNEKLFF. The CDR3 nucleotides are TGTGCCAGCTCACTCTATGGGCCGCCTAATGAAAAACTGTTTTTT.

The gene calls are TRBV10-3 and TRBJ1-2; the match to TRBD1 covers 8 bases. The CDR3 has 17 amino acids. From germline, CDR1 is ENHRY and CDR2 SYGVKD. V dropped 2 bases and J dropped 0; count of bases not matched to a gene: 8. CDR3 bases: TGTGCCATCAGTGAGAGACAGGGGTCGCCTTCTAACTATGGCTACACCTTC. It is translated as CAISERQGSPSNYGYTF.

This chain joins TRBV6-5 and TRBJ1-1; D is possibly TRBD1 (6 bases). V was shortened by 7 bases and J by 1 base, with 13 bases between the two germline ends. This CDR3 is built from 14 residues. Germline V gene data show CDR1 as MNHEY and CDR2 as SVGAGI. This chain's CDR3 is CASTRGTRNTEAFF. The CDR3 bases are TGTGCCAGCACCCGAGGGACAAGGAACACTGAAGCTTTCTTT.

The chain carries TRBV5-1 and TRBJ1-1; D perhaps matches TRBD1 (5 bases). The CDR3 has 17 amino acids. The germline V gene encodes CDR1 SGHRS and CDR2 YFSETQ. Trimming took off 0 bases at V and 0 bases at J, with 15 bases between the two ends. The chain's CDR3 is CASSLGSGTSLNTEAFF. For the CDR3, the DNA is TGCGCCAGCAGCTTGGGGTCGGGGACTTCTTTGAACACTGAAGCTTTCTTT.

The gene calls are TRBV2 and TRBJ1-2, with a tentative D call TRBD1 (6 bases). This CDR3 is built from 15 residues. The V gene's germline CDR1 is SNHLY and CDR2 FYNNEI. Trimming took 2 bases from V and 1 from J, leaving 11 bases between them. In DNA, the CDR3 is TGTGCCAGCAGTGAATTCCAGGGGTTTAACTATGGCTACACCTTC. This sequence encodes CASSEFQGFNYGYTF.

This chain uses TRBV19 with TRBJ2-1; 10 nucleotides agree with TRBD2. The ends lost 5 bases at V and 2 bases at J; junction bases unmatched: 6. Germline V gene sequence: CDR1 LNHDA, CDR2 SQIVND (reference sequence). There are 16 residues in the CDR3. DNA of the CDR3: TGTGCCAGTAGTCAACGAGCGGGAGGGCCCTACAATGAGCAGTTCTTC. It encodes CASSQRAGGPYNEQFF.

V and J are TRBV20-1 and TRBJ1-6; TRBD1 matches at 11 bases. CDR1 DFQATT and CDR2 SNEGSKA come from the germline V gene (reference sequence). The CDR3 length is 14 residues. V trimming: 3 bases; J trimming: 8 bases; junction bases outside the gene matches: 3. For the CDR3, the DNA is TGCAGTGCTAGTAGGGGACAGGGGGATTCACCCCTCCACTTT. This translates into CSASRGQGDSPLHF.

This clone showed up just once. CDR3 in DNA: TGTGCCACCAGCGTTGACAGGGTGGGTGGCTACACCTTC. This codes for CATSVDRVGGYTF. The rearrangement uses TRBV15 and TRBJ1-2; 7 positions agree with TRBD1. CDR3 size: 13 residues. Germline V CDR1 and CDR2: LNHNV, YYDKDF (reference sequence). The trim removed 5 bases at V and 7 bases at J, leaving 7 bases unmatched.